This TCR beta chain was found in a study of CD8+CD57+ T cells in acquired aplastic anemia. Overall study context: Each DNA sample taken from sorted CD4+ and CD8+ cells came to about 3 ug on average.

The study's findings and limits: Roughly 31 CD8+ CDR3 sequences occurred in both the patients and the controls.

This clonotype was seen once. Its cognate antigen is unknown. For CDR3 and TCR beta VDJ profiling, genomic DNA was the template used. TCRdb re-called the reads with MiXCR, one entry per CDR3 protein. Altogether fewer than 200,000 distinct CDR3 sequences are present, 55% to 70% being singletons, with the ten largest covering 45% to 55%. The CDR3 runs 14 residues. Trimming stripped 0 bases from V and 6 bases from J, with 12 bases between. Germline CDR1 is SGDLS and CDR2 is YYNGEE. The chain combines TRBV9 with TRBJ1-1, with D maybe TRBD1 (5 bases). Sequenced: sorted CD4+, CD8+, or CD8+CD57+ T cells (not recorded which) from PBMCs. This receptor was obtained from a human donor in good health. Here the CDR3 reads CASSVGPGLAEAFF. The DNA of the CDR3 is TGTGCCAGCAGCGTAGGTCCAGGGTTGGCTGAAGCTTTCTTT.